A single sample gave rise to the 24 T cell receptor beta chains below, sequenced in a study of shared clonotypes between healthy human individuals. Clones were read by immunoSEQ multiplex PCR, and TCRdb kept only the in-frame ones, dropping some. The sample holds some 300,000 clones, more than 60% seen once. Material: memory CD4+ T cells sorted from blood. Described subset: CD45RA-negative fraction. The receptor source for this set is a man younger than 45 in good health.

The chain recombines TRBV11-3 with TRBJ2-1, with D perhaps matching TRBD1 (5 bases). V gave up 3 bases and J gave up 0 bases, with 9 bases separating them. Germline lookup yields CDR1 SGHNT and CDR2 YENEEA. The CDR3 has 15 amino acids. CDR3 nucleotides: TGTGCCAGCAGCTTCGACAGAAACTCCTACAATGAGCAGTTCTTC. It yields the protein CASSFDRNSYNEQFF.

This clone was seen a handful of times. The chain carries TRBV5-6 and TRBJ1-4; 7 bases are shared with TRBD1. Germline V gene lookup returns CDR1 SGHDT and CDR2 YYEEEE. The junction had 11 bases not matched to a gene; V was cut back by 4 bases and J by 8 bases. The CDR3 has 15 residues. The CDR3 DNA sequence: TGTGCCAGCAGCCGCCCGGGACAGAGCCAGGAAAAACTGTTTTTT. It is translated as CASSRPGQSQEKLFF.

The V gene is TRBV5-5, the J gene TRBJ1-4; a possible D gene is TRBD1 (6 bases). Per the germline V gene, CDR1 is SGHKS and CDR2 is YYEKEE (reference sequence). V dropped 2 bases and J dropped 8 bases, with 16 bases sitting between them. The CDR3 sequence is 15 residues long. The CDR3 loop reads CASSLQGRAWEKLFF. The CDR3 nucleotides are TGTGCCAGCAGCTTACAGGGCCGGGCCTGGGAAAAACTGTTTTTT.

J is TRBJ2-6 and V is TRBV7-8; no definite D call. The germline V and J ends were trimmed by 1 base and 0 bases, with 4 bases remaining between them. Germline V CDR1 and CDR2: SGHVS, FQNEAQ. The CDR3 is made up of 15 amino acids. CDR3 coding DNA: TGTGCCAGCAGCTTAGGACCCTCTGGGGCCAACGTCCTGACTTTC. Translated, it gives CASSLGPSGANVLTF.

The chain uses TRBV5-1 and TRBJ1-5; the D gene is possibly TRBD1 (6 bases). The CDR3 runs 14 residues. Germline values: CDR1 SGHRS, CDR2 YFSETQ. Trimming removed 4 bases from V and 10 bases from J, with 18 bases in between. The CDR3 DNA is TGCGCCAGCAGCATGGACAGCCTTAGTAGTCCCCAGCATTTT. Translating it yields CASSMDSLSSPQHF.

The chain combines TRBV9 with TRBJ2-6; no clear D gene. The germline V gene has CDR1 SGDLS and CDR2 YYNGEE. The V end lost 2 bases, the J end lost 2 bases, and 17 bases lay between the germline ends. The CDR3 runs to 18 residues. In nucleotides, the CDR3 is TGTGCCAGCAGCGTGACGGGCCTCCAAAAGGCTGGGGCCAACGTCCTGACTTTC. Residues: CASSVTGLQKAGANVLTF.

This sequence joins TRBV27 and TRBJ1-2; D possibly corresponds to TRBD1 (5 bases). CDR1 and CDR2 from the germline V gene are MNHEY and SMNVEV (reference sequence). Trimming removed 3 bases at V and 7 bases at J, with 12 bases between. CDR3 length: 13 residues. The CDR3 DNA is TGTGCCAGCAGTTTTCCGGGGCTTGTTGGCTACACCTTC. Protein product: CASSFPGLVGYTF.

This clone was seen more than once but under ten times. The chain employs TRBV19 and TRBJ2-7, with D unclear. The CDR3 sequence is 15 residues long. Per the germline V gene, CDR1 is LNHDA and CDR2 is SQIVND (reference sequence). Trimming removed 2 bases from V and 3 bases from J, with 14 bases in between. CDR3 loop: CASSIPGRAHYEQYF. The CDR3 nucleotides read TGTGCCAGTAGTATACCTGGCAGAGCGCACTACGAGCAGTACTTC. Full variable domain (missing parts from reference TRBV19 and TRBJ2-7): DGGITQSPKYLFRKEGQNVTLSCEQNLNHDAMYWYRQDPGQGLRLIYYSQIVNDFQKGDIAEGYSVSREKKESFPLTVTSAQKNPTAFYLCASSIPGRAHYEQYFGPGTRLTVT.

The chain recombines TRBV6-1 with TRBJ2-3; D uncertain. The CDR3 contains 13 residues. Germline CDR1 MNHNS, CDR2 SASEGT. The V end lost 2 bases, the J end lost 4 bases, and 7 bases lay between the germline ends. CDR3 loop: CASSEISADTQYF. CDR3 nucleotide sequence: TGTGCCAGCAGTGAAATCTCTGCAGATACGCAGTATTTT.

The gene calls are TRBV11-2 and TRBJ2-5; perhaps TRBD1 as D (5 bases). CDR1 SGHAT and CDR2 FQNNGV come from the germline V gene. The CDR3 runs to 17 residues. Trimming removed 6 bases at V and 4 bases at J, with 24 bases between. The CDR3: CASSRPQGRRFGETQYF. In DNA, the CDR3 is TGTGCCAGCAGTCGCCCGCAGGGCCGCCGGTTCGGAGAGACCCAGTACTTC.

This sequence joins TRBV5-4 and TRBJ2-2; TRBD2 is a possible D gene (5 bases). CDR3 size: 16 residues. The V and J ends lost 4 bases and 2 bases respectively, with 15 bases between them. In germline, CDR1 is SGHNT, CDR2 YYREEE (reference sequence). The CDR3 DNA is TGTGCCAGCAGCGTAGGACTTCGAGAAAACACCGGGGAGCTGTTTTTT. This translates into CASSVGLRENTGELFF.

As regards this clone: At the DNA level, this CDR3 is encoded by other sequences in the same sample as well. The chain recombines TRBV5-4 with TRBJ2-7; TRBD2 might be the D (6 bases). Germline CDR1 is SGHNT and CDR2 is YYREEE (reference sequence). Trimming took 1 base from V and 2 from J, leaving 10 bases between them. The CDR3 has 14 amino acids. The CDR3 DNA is TGTGCCAGCAGCTTGTATGGAGGGCCCTACGAGCAGTACTTC. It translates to CASSLYGGPYEQYF.

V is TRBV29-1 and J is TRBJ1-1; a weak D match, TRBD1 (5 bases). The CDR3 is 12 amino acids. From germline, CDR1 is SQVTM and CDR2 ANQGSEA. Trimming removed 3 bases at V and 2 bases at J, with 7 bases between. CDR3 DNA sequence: TGCAGCGTTGAGGGGGACAACACTGAAGCTTTCTTT. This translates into CSVEGDNTEAFF.

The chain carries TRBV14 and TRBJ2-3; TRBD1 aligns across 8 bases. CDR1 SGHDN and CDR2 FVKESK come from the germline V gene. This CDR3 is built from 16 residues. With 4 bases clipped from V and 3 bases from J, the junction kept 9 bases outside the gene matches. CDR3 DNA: TGTGCCAGCAGCCGGGACAGGCAGTTGGCAACAGATACGCAGTATTTT. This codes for CASSRDRQLATDTQYF.

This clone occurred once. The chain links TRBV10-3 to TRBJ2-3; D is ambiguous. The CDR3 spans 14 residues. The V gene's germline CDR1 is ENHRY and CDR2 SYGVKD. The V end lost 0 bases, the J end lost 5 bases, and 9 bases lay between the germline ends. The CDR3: CAISESSVEDTQYF. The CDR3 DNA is TGTGCCATCAGTGAGTCATCAGTTGAAGATACGCAGTATTTT.

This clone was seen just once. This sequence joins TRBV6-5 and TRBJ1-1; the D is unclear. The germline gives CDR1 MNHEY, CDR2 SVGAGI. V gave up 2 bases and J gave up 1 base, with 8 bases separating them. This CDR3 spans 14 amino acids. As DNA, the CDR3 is TGTGCCAGCAGTTACAGCTGGACGAACACTGAAGCTTTCTTT. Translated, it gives CASSYSWTNTEAFF.

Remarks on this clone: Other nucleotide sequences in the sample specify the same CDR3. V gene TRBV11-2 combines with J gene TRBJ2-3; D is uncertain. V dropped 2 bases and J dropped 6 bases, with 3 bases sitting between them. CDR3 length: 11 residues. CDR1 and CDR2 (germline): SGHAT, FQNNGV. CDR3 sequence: CASSLSDTQYF. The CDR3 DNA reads TGTGCCAGCAGCTTAAGCGATACGCAGTATTTT.

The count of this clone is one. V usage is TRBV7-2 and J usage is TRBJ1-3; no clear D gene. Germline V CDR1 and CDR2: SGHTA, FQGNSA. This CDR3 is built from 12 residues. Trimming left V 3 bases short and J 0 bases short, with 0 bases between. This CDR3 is CASSFSGNTIYF. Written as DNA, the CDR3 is TGTGCCAGCAGCTTCTCTGGAAACACCATATATTTT.

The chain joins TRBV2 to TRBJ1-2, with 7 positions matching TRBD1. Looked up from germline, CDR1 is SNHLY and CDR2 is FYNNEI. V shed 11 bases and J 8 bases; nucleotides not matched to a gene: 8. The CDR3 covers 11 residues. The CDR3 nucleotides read TGTGCCTCTCACAGGGGCGGCGGCTACACCTTC. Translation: CASHRGGGYTF.

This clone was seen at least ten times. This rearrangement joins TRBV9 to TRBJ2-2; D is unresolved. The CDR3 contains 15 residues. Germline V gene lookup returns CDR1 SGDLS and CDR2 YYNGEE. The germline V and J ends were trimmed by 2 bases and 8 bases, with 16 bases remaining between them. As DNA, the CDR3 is TGTGCCAGCAGCGTTCTCGGGTCCCAGATAGGGGAGCTGTTTTTT. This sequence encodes CASSVLGSQIGELFF.

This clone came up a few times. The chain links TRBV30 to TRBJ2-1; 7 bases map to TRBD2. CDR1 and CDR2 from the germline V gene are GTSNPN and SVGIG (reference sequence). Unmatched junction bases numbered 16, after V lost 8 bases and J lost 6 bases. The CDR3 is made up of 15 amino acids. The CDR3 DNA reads TGTGCCCGGGGGGTGGCCAAGCAATTCCCCAATGAGCAGTTCTTC. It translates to CARGVAKQFPNEQFF.

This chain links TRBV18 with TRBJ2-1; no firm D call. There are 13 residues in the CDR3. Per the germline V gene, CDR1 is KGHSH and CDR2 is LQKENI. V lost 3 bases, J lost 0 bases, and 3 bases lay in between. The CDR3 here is CASSPVSYNEQFF. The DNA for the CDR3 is TGTGCCAGCTCACCGGTCTCCTACAATGAGCAGTTCTTC.

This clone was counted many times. The CDR3 DNA sequence: TGTGCCAGCAGCCCGAGTCAAGCCGGATACGAGCAGTACTTC. This codes for CASSPSQAGYEQYF. This chain joins TRBV9 and TRBJ2-7; D remains unclear. Trimming shortened V by 4 bases and J by 4 bases, and 15 bases separated the two germline ends. CDR1 and CDR2 (germline): SGDLS, YYNGEE. This CDR3 comprises 14 residues.

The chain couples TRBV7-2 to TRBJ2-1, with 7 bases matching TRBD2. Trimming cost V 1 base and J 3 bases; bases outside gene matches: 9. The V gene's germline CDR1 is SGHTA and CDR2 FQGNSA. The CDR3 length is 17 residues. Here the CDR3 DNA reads TGTGCCAGCAGCTTAGAGATGGCGGCTAGCGGCTACAATGAGCAGTTCTTC. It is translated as CASSLEMAASGYNEQFF.